This T cell receptor (beta chain) was captured in a study of monozygotic twins with inflammatory bowel disease. Addition of UMIs with a 6-nucleotide sample barcode was achieved by template switching. TCRdb re-called the 5' RACE reads; every CDR3 protein appears as one record, without DNA. Its clone listing holds about 440,000 distinct CDR3 sequences. CDR3 length: 13 amino acids. CDR1 is MGHRA, CDR2 YSYEKL, per germline. This clonotype originated in a human donor with ulcerative colitis or Crohn's disease, or a healthy co-twin of an affected twin (not recorded which). Sequencing was carried out using blood. The chain links TRBV4-1 to TRBJ2-1. The CDR3 protein is CASSQLTINEQFF.